A selection of T cell receptor beta chains follows, all from one sample in a study of T cells in Graves' hyperthyroidism and ophthalmopathy. TCRdb reanalysed the multiplex PCR reads using MiXCR and keeps one entry per CDR3 protein. The repertoire holds roughly 720,000 distinct CDR3 sequences, with around a sixth as singletons. Sequenced input: blood. The source is a man aged 45-60 years with Graves' hyperthyroidism. CDR3s include the opening cysteine and the closing phenylalanine or tryptophan. The D gene is left open where the match is weak. Size is omitted from some rows. Given values are once, few, many or a class for expanded clones.

V gene: TRBV28; clone size: many; J gene: TRBJ2-4; D gene: .; CDR3 DNA: TGTGCCAGCCTGGGGGTAGCCAAAAACATTCAGTACTTC; CDR3 protein: CASLGVAKNIQYF
V gene: TRBV27; clone size: few; J gene: TRBJ2-7; D gene: TRBD2; CDR3 DNA: TGTGCCAGCAGTCCGGGGGGAGCGGTTACCTACGAGCAGTACTTC; CDR3 protein: CASSPGGAVTYEQYF
V gene: TRBV29-1; clone size: many; J gene: TRBJ2-3; D gene: TRBD2; CDR3 DNA: TGCAGCGTTGGGGGACTAGCGGGAGATGATACGCAGTATTTT; CDR3 protein: CSVGGLAGDDTQYF
V gene: TRBV10-3; clone size: .; J gene: TRBJ2-1; D gene: .; CDR3 DNA: TGTGCCATCAGTGAGACTAATCCGAATGAGCAGTTCTTC; CDR3 protein: CAISETNPNEQFF
V gene: TRBV10-2; clone size: many; J gene: TRBJ2-7; D gene: .; CDR3 DNA: TGCGCCAGCAGTGATCGGGTCGGAGGAGGATACGAGCAGTACTTC; CDR3 protein: CASSDRVGGGYEQYF
V gene: TRBV9; clone size: .; J gene: TRBJ2-2; D gene: .; CDR3 DNA: TGTGCCAGCGAGACAGGCTCGAACACCGGGGAGCTGTTTTTT; CDR3 protein: CASETGSNTGELFF
V gene: TRBV27; clone size: many; J gene: TRBJ1-2; D gene: .; CDR3 DNA: TGTGCCAGCAGTCCACGCACAGGCCATTCATATGGCTACACCTTC; CDR3 protein: CASSPRTGHSYGYTF
V gene: TRBV14; clone size: .; J gene: TRBJ2-3; D gene: TRBD1; CDR3 DNA: TGTGCCAGCAGCCCAACAGGGGGCCCGGGAGATACGCAGTATTTT; CDR3 protein: CASSPTGGPGDTQYF
V gene: TRBV4-1; clone size: .; J gene: TRBJ1-6; D gene: .; CDR3 DNA: TGCGCCAGCAGCCAAGTAGGGGCGGATAATTCACCCCTCCACTTT; CDR3 protein: CASSQVGADNSPLHF
V gene: TRBV19; clone size: .; J gene: TRBJ1-2; D gene: .; CDR3 DNA: TGTGCCAGTAGTGTAGAAACAAATTCCAACTATGGCTACACCTTC; CDR3 protein: CASSVETNSNYGYTF
V gene: TRBV12-3/TRBV12-4; clone size: .; J gene: TRBJ2-1; D gene: .; CDR3 DNA: TGTGCCAGCACCTCCGGAACAATCTCCTACAATGAGCAGTTCTTC; CDR3 protein: CASTSGTISYNEQFF
V gene: TRBV24-1; clone size: few; J gene: TRBJ2-1; D gene: .; CDR3 DNA: TGTGCCACCAGTGCATGGGACAATGGTGGCAATGAGCAGTTCTTC; CDR3 protein: CATSAWDNGGNEQFF
V gene: TRBV6-2/TRBV6-3; clone size: .; J gene: TRBJ2-7; D gene: .; CDR3 DNA: TGTGCCAGCAGGCGACACGTTGGCGGTCGCGGGACGGGAAACGAGCAGTACTTC; CDR3 protein: CASRRHVGGRGTGNEQYF
V gene: TRBV7-3; clone size: .; J gene: TRBJ2-7; D gene: TRBD2; CDR3 DNA: TGTGCCAGCAGCTTGTTAGCGGGAGGATACTACGAGCAGTACTTC; CDR3 protein: CASSLLAGGYYEQYF
V gene: TRBV20-1; clone size: few; J gene: TRBJ2-7; D gene: .; CDR3 DNA: TGCAGCGCTAGTATGGGCCACGAGCAGTACTTC; CDR3 protein: CSASMGHEQYF
V gene: TRBV7-2; clone size: many; J gene: TRBJ2-1; D gene: TRBD2; CDR3 DNA: TGTGCCAGCAGCTTAGCGCGGGAGCCAAACAATGAGCAGTTCTTC; CDR3 protein: CASSLAREPNNEQFF
V gene: TRBV3-1; clone size: .; J gene: TRBJ2-7; D gene: .; CDR3 DNA: TGTGCCAGCAGCCAAGGGGGGCCCCCCTACGAGCAGTACTTC; CDR3 protein: CASSQGGPPYEQYF
V gene: TRBV12-3/TRBV12-4; clone size: many; J gene: TRBJ2-2; D gene: TRBD1; CDR3 DNA: TGTGCCAGCACCTGGACAGGGGTCACCGGGGAGCTGTTTTTT; CDR3 protein: CASTWTGVTGELFF
V gene: TRBV11-2; clone size: many; J gene: TRBJ2-1; D gene: .; CDR3 DNA: TGTGCCAGCAGCTTAGTCCTGAGCTCCTACAATGAGCAGTTCTTC; CDR3 protein: CASSLVLSSYNEQFF
V gene: TRBV28; clone size: few; J gene: TRBJ2-7; D gene: .; CDR3 DNA: TGTGCCAGCACCAACCTCTACGAGCAGTACTTC; CDR3 protein: CASTNLYEQYF
V gene: TRBV27; clone size: many; J gene: TRBJ2-5; D gene: TRBD2; CDR3 DNA: TGTGCCAGCAGTTTAACGGGACTAGCGATTGAGGAGACCCAGTACTTC; CDR3 protein: CASSLTGLAIEETQYF
V gene: TRBV7-6; clone size: many; J gene: TRBJ2-1; D gene: .; CDR3 DNA: TGTGCCAGCAGCTTACTCGAGCAGAATGAGCAGTTCTTC; CDR3 protein: CASSLLEQNEQFF
V gene: TRBV6-2/TRBV6-3; clone size: many; J gene: TRBJ2-1; D gene: TRBD2; CDR3 DNA: TGTGCCAGCACCGACGGACTAGCAATATACAATGAGCAGTTCTTC; CDR3 protein: CASTDGLAIYNEQFF
V gene: TRBV28; clone size: many; J gene: TRBJ2-7; D gene: TRBD1; CDR3 DNA: TGTGCCACTCCCGACAGGGGCCCACCCTACGAGCAGTACTTC; CDR3 protein: CATPDRGPPYEQYF
V gene: TRBV5-1; clone size: .; J gene: TRBJ2-1; D gene: TRBD1; CDR3 DNA: TGCGCCAGCAGCGTGGGACAGAGGTACAATGAGCAGTTCTTC; CDR3 protein: CASSVGQRYNEQFF
V gene: TRBV10-3; clone size: .; J gene: TRBJ1-4; D gene: .; CDR3 DNA: TGTGCCGCCCAGGGACGGACTAATGAAAAACTGTTTTTT; CDR3 protein: CAAQGRTNEKLFF
V gene: TRBV9; clone size: few; J gene: TRBJ2-7; D gene: TRBD1; CDR3 DNA: TGTGCCAGCAGCGTCGGGGACAGGGAGCAGTACTTC; CDR3 protein: CASSVGDREQYF
V gene: TRBV7-3; clone size: .; J gene: TRBJ2-1; D gene: .; CDR3 DNA: TGTGCCAGCAGCTTATCGGGACTTAGCTCCTACAATGAGCAGTTCTTC; CDR3 protein: CASSLSGLSSYNEQFF
V gene: TRBV2; clone size: few; J gene: TRBJ2-1; D gene: .; CDR3 DNA: TGTGCCAGCAGCCAAGCCCCCGGGACACCTTACAATGAGCAGTTCTTC; CDR3 protein: CASSQAPGTPYNEQFF
V gene: TRBV28; clone size: few; J gene: TRBJ2-2; D gene: .; CDR3 DNA: TGTGCCAGCAGTCCCATACCTACAGGGCTGAACACCGGGGAGCTGTTTTTT; CDR3 protein: CASSPIPTGLNTGELFF
V gene: TRBV20-1; clone size: .; J gene: TRBJ1-6; D gene: TRBD1; CDR3 DNA: TGCAGTGCCCAAGGACAGGCGACACCTTATAATTCACCCCTCCACTTT; CDR3 protein: CSAQGQATPYNSPLHF
V gene: TRBV12-3/TRBV12-4; clone size: many; J gene: TRBJ2-7; D gene: .; CDR3 DNA: TGTGCCAGCAGTTTTGAGGCAGGGTCAACCTACGAGCAGTACTTC; CDR3 protein: CASSFEAGSTYEQYF
V gene: TRBV30; clone size: many; J gene: TRBJ2-2; D gene: TRBD2; CDR3 DNA: TGTGCCTGGAGTGTACACAGCGGGATGAACACCGGGGAGCTGTTTTTT; CDR3 protein: CAWSVHSGMNTGELFF
V gene: TRBV27; clone size: many; J gene: TRBJ2-1; D gene: TRBD2; CDR3 DNA: TGTGCCAGCACCCTTCAGGGGACTAGCGGGAACAATGAGCAGTTCTTC; CDR3 protein: CASTLQGTSGNNEQFF
V gene: TRBV2; clone size: many; J gene: TRBJ1-4; D gene: .; CDR3 DNA: TGTGCCAGCAGTGAAAGGGGCGCAACTAATGAAAAACTGTTTTTT; CDR3 protein: CASSERGATNEKLFF
V gene: TRBV11-2; clone size: many; J gene: TRBJ2-1; D gene: TRBD2; CDR3 DNA: TGTGCCAGCAGCCACTTTAGCGGGAGGGCCAAGAATGAGCAGTTCTTC; CDR3 protein: CASSHFSGRAKNEQFF
V gene: TRBV9; clone size: many; J gene: TRBJ2-7; D gene: .; CDR3 DNA: TGTGCCAGCAGCGCGAGGTCCGGGTCCCCATACGAGCAGTACTTC; CDR3 protein: CASSARSGSPYEQYF
V gene: TRBV19; clone size: .; J gene: TRBJ2-2; D gene: .; CDR3 DNA: TGTGCCAGTAGTTCCCATGGGGCTCGTACCGGGGAGCTGTTTTTT; CDR3 protein: CASSSHGARTGELFF